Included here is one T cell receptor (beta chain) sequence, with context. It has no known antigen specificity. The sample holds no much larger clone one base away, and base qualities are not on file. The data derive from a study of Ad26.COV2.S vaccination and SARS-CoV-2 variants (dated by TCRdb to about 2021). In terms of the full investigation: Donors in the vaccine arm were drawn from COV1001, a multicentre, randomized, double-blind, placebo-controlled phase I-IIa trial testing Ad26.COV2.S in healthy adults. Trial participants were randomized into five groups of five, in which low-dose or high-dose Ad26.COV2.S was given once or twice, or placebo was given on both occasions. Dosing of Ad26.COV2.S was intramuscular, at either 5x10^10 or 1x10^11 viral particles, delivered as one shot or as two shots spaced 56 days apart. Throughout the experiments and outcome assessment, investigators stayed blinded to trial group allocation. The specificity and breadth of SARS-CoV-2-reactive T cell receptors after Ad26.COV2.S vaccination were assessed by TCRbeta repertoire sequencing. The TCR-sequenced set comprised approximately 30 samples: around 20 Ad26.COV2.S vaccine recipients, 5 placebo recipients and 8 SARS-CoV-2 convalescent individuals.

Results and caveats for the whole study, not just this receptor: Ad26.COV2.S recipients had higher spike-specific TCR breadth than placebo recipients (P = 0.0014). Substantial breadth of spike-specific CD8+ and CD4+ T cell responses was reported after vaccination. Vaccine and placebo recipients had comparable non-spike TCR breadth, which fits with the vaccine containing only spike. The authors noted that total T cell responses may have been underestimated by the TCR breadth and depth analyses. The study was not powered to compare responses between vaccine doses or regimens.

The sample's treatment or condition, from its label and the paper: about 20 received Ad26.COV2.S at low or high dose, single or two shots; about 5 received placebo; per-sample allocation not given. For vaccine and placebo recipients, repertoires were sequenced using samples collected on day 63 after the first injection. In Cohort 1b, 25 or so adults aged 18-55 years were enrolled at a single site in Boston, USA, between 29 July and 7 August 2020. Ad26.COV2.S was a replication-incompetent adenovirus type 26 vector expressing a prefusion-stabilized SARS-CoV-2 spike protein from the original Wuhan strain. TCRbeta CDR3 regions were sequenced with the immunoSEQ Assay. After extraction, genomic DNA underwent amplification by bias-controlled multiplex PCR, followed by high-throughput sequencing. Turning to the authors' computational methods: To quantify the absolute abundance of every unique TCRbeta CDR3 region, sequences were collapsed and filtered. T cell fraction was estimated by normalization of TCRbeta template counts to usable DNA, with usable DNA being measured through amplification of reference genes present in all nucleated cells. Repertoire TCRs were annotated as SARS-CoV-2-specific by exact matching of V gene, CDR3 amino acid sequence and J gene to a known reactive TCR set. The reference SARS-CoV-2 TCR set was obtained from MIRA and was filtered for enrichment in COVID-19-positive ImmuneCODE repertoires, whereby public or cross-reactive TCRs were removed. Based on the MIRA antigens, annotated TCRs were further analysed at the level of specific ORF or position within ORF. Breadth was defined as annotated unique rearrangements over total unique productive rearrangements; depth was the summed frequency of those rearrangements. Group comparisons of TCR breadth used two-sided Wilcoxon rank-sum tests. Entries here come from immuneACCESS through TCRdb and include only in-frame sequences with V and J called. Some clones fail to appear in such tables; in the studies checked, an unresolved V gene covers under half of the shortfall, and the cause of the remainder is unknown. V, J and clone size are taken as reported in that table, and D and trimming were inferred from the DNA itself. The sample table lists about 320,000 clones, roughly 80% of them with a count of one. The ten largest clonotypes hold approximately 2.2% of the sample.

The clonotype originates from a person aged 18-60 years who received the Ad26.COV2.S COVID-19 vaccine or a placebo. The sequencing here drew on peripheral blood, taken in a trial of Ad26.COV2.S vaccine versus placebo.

CDR3 region: CASSQDLAGEDTQYF. The DNA sequence is TGCGCCAGCAGCCAAGATTTGGCAGGGGAAGATACGCAGTATTTT. The chain links TRBV4-1 with TRBJ2-3, and the D gene may be TRBD1, 6 bases matching. CDR1 and CDR2 are drawn from the germline V gene: MGHRA, YSYEKL. Trimming at the junction amounts to 0 bases on V and 5 bases on J, and the germline ends lie 12 bases apart. From the cysteine through the phenylalanine, the CDR3 covers 15 amino acids. Solely the CDR3 DNA is kept, with 45 bases framed from the first base.